The clone carrying this TCR beta chain was found many times. Antigen: not known. This record comes from a study of Graves' ophthalmopathy and Graves' hyperthyroidism. Study background: Hyperthyroidism was considered stable when no ophthalmopathy appeared within 18 months of follow-up.

Germline loops: CDR1 LNHDA, CDR2 SQIVND (reference sequence). The CDR3 loop spans 13 amino acids. V was pared by 9 bases and J by 1 base, with 12 bases between. Newly diagnosed hyperthyroidism donors, aged 18 to 65, duration under 2 months. Findings and limits, study-wide: Blood shared most expanded thyroid clonotypes above 0.001 frequency.

RNA transcripts yielded amplified TCR beta CDR3 regions. HTBI primers were employed in first-round RT-PCR, then a second-round multiplex PCR followed. MiXCR was run by TCRdb on the multiplex PCR reads, yielding one entry per CDR3 protein. The data hold 900,000 to 1,200,000 distinct CDR3 sequences, with 35% to 40% observed a single time. Sequenced input: peripheral blood or thyroid tissue (not recorded which). This clonotype originated in an adult man with Graves' hyperthyroidism. V gene TRBV19 combines with J gene TRBJ1-1; D is uncertain. CDR3 nucleotides: TGTGCCAGCAGCATCCAGGAGAACACTGAAGCTTTCTTT. This translates into CASSIQENTEAFF.